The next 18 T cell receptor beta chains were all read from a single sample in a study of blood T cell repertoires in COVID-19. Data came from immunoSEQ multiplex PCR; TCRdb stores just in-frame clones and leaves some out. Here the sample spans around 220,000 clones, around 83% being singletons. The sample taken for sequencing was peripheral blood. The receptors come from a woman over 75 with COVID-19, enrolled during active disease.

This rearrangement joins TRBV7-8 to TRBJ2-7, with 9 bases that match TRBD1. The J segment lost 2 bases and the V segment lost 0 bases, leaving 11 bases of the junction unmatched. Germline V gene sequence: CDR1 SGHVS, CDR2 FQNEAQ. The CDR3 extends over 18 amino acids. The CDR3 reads CASSLAGIRTGATYEQYF. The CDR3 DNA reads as TGTGCCAGCAGCTTAGCGGGTATACGGACAGGGGCCACCTACGAGCAGTACTTC.

CDR3 region: CASSPRTGEKLFF. CDR3 DNA sequence: TGTGCCAGCAGCCCGAGGACAGGCGAAAAACTGTTTTTT. The chain recombines TRBV7-2 with TRBJ1-4; 7 bases match TRBD1. CDR3 length equals 13 residues. J was trimmed by 8 bases and V by 5 bases; bases with no gene match: 5. The germline CDR1 and CDR2 sequences are SGHTA and FQGNSA.

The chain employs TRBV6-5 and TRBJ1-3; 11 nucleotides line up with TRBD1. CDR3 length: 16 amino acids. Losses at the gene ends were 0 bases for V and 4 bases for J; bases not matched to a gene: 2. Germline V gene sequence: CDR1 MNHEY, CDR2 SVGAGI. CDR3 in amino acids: CASSYSGTGGGNTIYF. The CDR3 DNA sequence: TGTGCCAGCAGTTACTCCGGGACAGGGGGAGGAAACACCATATATTTT.

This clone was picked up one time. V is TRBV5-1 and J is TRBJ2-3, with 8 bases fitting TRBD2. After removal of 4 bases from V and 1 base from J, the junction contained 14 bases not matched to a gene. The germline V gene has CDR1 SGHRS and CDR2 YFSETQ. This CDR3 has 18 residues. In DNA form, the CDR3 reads TGCGCCAGCAGCCCGGGGGGGATTTCCCTCATTGGCACAGATACGCAGTATTTT. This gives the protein CASSPGGISLIGTDTQYF.

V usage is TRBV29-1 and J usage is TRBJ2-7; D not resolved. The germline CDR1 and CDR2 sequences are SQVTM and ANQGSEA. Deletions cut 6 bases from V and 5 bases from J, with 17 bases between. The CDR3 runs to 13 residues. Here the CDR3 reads CSVKASGNDEQYF. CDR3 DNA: TGCAGCGTGAAAGCTTCAGGTAATGACGAGCAGTACTTC.

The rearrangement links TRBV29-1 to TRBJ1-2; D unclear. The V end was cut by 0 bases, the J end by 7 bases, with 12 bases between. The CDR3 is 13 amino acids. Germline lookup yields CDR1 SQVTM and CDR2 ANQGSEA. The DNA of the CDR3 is TGCAGCGTTGAAGATCCTTTTCGGAGTGGCTACACCTTC. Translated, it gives CSVEDPFRSGYTF.

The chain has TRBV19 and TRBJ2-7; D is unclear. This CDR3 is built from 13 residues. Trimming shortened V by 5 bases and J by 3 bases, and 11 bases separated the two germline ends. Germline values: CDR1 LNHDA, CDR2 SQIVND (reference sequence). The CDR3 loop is CASSPGLRYEQYF. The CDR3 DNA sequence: TGTGCCAGTAGTCCCGGGTTACGCTACGAGCAGTACTTC.

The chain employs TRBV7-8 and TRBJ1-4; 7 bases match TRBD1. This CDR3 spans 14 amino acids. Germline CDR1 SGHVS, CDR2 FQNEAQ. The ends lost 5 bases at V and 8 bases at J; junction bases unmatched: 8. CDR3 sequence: CASSPQGGREKLFF. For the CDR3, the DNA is TGTGCCAGCAGCCCCCAGGGGGGTAGGGAAAAACTGTTTTTT.

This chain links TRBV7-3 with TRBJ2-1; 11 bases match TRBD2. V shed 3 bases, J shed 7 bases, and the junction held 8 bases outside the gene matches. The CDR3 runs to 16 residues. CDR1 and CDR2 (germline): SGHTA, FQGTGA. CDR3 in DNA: TGTGCCAGCAGCTTCATAGCGGGAGGGCCGGGGAATGAGCAGTTCTTC. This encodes CASSFIAGGPGNEQFF.

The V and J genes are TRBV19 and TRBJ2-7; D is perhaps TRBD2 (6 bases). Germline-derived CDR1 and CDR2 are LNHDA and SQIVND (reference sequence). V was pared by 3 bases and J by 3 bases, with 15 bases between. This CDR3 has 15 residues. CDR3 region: CASSIRLGTDYEQYF. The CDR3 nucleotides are TGTGCCAGTAGTATCAGACTGGGGACTGACTACGAGCAGTACTTC.

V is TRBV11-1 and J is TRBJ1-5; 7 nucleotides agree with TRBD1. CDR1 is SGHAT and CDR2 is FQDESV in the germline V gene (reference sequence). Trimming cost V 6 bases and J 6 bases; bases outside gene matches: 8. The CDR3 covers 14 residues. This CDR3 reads CASSKGQVGQPQHF. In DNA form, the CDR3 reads TGTGCCAGCAGTAAAGGACAGGTGGGTCAGCCCCAGCATTTT.

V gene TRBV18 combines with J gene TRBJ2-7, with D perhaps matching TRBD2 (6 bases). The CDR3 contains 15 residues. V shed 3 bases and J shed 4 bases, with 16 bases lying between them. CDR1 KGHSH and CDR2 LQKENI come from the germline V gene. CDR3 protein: CASSPAGSGRYEQYF. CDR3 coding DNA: TGTGCCAGCTCACCCGCCGGCTCTGGGAGGTACGAGCAGTACTTC.

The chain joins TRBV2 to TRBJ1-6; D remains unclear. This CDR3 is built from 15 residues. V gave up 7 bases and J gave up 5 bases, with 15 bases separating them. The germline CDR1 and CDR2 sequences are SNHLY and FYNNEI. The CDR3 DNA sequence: TGTGCCAGCACAACACACGCCGTCAATAATTCACCCCTCCACTTT. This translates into CASTTHAVNNSPLHF.

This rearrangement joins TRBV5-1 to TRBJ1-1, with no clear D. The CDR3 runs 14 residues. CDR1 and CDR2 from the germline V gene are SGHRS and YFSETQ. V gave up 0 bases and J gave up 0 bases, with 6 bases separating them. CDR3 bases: TGCGCCAGCAGCTTGGAGGGAGTGAACACTGAAGCTTTCTTT. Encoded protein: CASSLEGVNTEAFF. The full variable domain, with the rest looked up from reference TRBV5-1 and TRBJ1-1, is KAGVTQTPRYLIKTRGQQVTLSCSPISGHRSVSWYQQTPGQGLQFLFEYFSETQRNKGNFPGRFSGRQFSNSRSEMNVSTLELGDSALYLCASSLEGVNTEAFFGQGTRLTVV.

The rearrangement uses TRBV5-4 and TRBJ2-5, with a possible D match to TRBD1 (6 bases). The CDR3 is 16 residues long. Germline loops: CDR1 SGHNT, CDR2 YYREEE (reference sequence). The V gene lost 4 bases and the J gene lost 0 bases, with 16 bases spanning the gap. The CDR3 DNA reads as TGTGCCAGCAGCCGGCTGGAAGGGGGATACCAAGAGACCCAGTACTTC. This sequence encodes CASSRLEGGYQETQYF.

CDR3 sequence: CASTKQGLENSPLHF. In DNA, the CDR3 is TGTGCCAGCACCAAACAGGGCCTCGAGAATTCACCCCTCCACTTT. The V and J genes are TRBV5-5 and TRBJ1-6, with D possibly TRBD1 on 6 matching bases. This CDR3 is built from 15 residues. From germline, CDR1 is SGHKS and CDR2 YYEKEE (reference sequence). V lost 6 bases to trimming and J lost 7 bases, with 17 bases between them.

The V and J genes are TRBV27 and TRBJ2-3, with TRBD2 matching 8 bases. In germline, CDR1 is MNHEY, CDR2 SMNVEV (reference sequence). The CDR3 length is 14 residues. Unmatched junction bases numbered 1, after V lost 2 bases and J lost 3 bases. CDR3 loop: CASSLGLATDTQYF. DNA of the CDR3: TGTGCCAGCAGTTTAGGACTAGCTACAGATACGCAGTATTTT.

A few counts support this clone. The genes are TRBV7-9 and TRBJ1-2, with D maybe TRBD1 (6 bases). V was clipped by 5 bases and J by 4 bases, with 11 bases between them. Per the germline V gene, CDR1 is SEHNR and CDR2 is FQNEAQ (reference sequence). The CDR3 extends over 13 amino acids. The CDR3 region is CASSPSGAYGYTF. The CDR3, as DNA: TGTGCCAGCAGCCCATCAGGGGCCTATGGCTACACCTTC.